These 26 T cell receptor beta chains came from one sample sequenced in a study of shared clonotypes between healthy human individuals (dated by TCRdb to the early 2020s). CD8 naive samples consisted of CD45RO-negative cells that were positively selected for CCR7, yielding a CD45RA+CCR7+ population without TemRA cells. The receptor library was made with the immunoSEQ multiplex PCR assay. This is the immuneACCESS table as TCRdb keeps it, with only in-frame sequences that have V and J called. A part of the clones is gone; compared with another copy, unresolved V genes explain less than half, and the rest is unexplained. The sample table contains approximately 2,200,000 clones; only one count was recorded for 85% to 95% of them. More than 1.5% of the sample is held by the ten biggest clonotypes. Sequencing used naive CD8+ T cells from PBMCs. In light of the paper, this sample's cell subset or site label describes: CD45RA+CCR7+. Receptor source: a young man in good health. Some clones in this sample may be carry-over from other donors' samples.

The chain is built from TRBV4-3 and TRBJ1-1; D unclear. Per germline, CDR1 LGHNA and CDR2 YSLEER. V was trimmed by 0 bases and J by 1 base, leaving 6 bases between them. This CDR3 has 14 residues. The CDR3, as DNA: TGCGCCAGCAGCCAAGATGTGGCGAACACTGAAGCTTTCTTT. The encoded protein is CASSQDVANTEAFF.

The chain joins TRBV28 to TRBJ1-5; D call uncertain. Trimming took 3 bases from V and 4 from J, leaving 7 bases between them. The germline gives CDR1 MDHEN, CDR2 SYDVKM. CDR3 size: 13 residues. Written as DNA, the CDR3 is TGTGCCAGCAGTTTCCCTTATAATCAGCCCCAGCATTTT. Amino acids: CASSFPYNQPQHF.

This clone appeared a few times. The chain combines TRBV9 with TRBJ1-2; D gene unclear. This CDR3 spans 13 amino acids. Per germline, CDR1 SGDLS and CDR2 YYNGEE. Trimming removed 6 bases at V and 5 bases at J, with 14 bases between. The CDR3 reads CASTLGSRYGYTF. The CDR3 bases are TGTGCCAGCACCTTGGGGAGCAGGTATGGCTACACCTTC. Using reference TRBV9 and TRBJ1-2 for the parts outside the CDR3, the full variable domain is DSGVTQTPKHLITATGQRVTLRCSPRSGDLSVYWYQQSLDQGLQFLIQYYNGEERAKGNILERFSAQQFPDLHSELNLSSLELGDSALYFCASTLGSRYGYTFGSGTRLTVV.

This clone showed up just once. J is TRBJ2-1 and V is TRBV27; D possibly corresponds to TRBD1 (6 bases). V shed 8 bases and J shed 2 bases, with 10 bases lying between them. The CDR3 sequence is 13 residues long. The germline V gene encodes CDR1 MNHEY and CDR2 SMNVEV (reference sequence). Written as DNA, the CDR3 is TGTGCCAGCTACCAGGGGCCCTACAATGAGCAGTTCTTC. Translating it yields CASYQGPYNEQFF.

The chain employs TRBV11-3 and TRBJ2-1; maybe TRBD2 (6 bases). The V end was cut by 4 bases, the J end by 9 bases, with 16 bases between. Looked up from germline, CDR1 is SGHNT and CDR2 is YENEEA. This CDR3 comprises 14 residues. Here the CDR3 reads CASSSRDGSGEQFF. The CDR3 coding sequence is TGTGCCAGCAGCTCTCGGGACGGTAGCGGTGAGCAGTTCTTC.

The chain combines TRBV7-9 with TRBJ2-7; no firm D call. CDR1 and CDR2 from the germline V gene are SEHNR and FQNEAQ (reference sequence). The CDR3 extends over 13 amino acids. V was trimmed by 1 base and J by 2 bases, leaving 6 bases between them. The CDR3 nucleotides read TGTGCCAGCAGCTTAGGACGGCCCTACGAGCAGTACTTC. It specifies CASSLGRPYEQYF.

V usage is TRBV4-1 and J usage is TRBJ2-7; the D gene could be TRBD1 or TRBD2 (5 bases each). The ends were cut back, 4 bases at V and 2 bases at J, with 9 bases in the middle. Germline-derived CDR1 and CDR2 are MGHRA and YSYEKL. This CDR3 has 13 residues. CDR3 coding DNA: TGCGCCAGCAGCCGGGGGAGCGCCTACGAGCAGTACTTC. Amino acids: CASSRGSAYEQYF.

The sample holds one count of this clone. J is TRBJ2-3 and V is TRBV6-6, with a possible D match to TRBD1 (5 bases). With 6 bases removed from V and 3 bases from J, the gap between germline ends came to 7 bases. Germline CDR1 MNHNY, CDR2 SVGAGI (reference sequence). The CDR3 extends over 12 amino acids. The DNA for the CDR3 is TGTGCCAGCAGCCAGGGAACAGATACGCAGTATTTT. Translation: CASSQGTDTQYF.

This chain uses TRBV7-9 with TRBJ2-5; 11 nucleotides align to TRBD1. The CDR3 is 17 amino acids. Germline loops: CDR1 SEHNR, CDR2 FQNEAQ (reference sequence). V lost 5 bases and J lost 5; bases outside the gene matches: 13. Here the CDR3 reads CASSQLLGQGAWETQYF. CDR3 nucleotides: TGTGCCAGCAGCCAACTCTTAGGACAGGGGGCGTGGGAGACCCAGTACTTC.

The chain has TRBV7-3 and TRBJ2-2, with D hard to call. Germline lookup yields CDR1 SGHTA and CDR2 FQGTGA. Trimming pared 4 bases from V and 3 bases from J, leaving 6 bases between. The length of the CDR3 is 13 residues. The DNA of the CDR3 is TGTGCCAGCAGCTCTAGGGACACCGGGGAGCTGTTTTTT. This gives the protein CASSSRDTGELFF.

The chain has TRBV14 and TRBJ1-1, with 7 bases aligning to TRBD1. The CDR3 runs 15 residues. Germline CDR1 reads SGHDN; CDR2 reads FVKESK. The J segment lost 11 bases and the V segment lost 4 bases, leaving 16 bases of the junction unmatched. CDR3 in amino acids: CASSRTGTAAGWAFF. CDR3 coding DNA: TGTGCCAGCAGCCGAACTGGGACAGCTGCGGGTTGGGCTTTCTTT.

At least ten counts were recorded for this clone. The chain is built from TRBV7-9 and TRBJ2-2; 13 nucleotides match TRBD2. Germline values: CDR1 SEHNR, CDR2 FQNEAQ (reference sequence). V trimming: 5 bases; J trimming: 1 base; junction bases outside the gene matches: 10. The CDR3 has 19 residues. CDR3 bases: TGTGCCAGCAGCCCTAGCCCTAGGACTAGCGGGAGGAACACCGGGGAGCTGTTTTTT. This encodes CASSPSPRTSGRNTGELFF.

The CDR3 DNA is TGTGCCACCACGGCTTCGGACACCTACAATGAGCAGTTCTTC. Translated: CATTASDTYNEQFF. The rearrangement uses TRBV5-5 and TRBJ2-1; perhaps TRBD1 as D (5 bases). CDR1 SGHKS and CDR2 YYEKEE come from the germline V gene (reference sequence). Trimming took 9 bases from V and 2 from J, leaving 15 bases between them. This CDR3 is built from 14 residues.

The chain is built from TRBV5-8 and TRBJ2-7; possibly TRBD1 for D (6 bases). Germline V gives CDR1 SGHTS, CDR2 YDEGEE. The V and J ends lost 1 base and 2 bases respectively, with 19 bases between them. The CDR3 totals 17 residues. This CDR3 reads CASSLPETPGQAYEQYF. The CDR3 DNA reads TGTGCCAGCAGCTTGCCTGAAACGCCGGGACAAGCCTACGAGCAGTACTTC.

This clone turned up a few times. The rearrangement joins TRBV6-1 to TRBJ1-5; the D gene is possibly TRBD1 (6 bases). The CDR3 is 15 amino acids. Germline CDR1 is MNHNS and CDR2 is SASEGT. Between the trimmed V and J ends, which lost 4 bases and 4 bases, there was a span of 14 bases. The CDR3 DNA reads TGTGCCAGCAGTGCTCCCAGGGGTCCGAATCAGCCCCAGCATTTT. Amino acid sequence: CASSAPRGPNQPQHF.

The chain recombines TRBV9 with TRBJ1-2, with unresolved D. CDR3 length equals 13 residues. V gave up 6 bases and J gave up 6 bases, with 15 bases separating them. The V gene's germline CDR1 is SGDLS and CDR2 YYNGEE. The CDR3, as DNA: TGTGCCAGCACAGCCACGATGGGCGATGGCTACACCTTC. Its translation is CASTATMGDGYTF.

The chain employs TRBV4-3 and TRBJ2-3; 11 bases line up with TRBD2. Per the germline V gene, CDR1 is LGHNA and CDR2 is YSLEER. This CDR3 comprises 16 residues. With V trimmed by 3 bases and J by 6 bases, 8 bases remained unmatched. Written as DNA, the CDR3 is TGCGCCAGCAGCCAGGAACTAGCGGGAGTGTTGGATACGCAGTATTTT. This gives the protein CASSQELAGVLDTQYF.

The chain recombines TRBV28 with TRBJ2-7, with 7 bases aligning to TRBD1. This CDR3 is built from 15 residues. Germline V lookup: CDR1 MDHEN, CDR2 SYDVKM. Trimming cost V 3 bases and J 5 bases; bases outside gene matches: 10. The CDR3 reads CASSFHDDREDEQYF. The CDR3 DNA follows: TGTGCCAGCAGTTTCCACGACGACAGGGAAGACGAGCAGTACTTC. The full variable domain, rest sourced from reference TRBV28 and TRBJ2-7, is DVKVTQSSRYLVKRTGEKVFLECVQDMDHENMFWYRQDPGLGLRLIYFSYDVKMKEKGDIPEGYSVSREKKERFSLILESASTNQTSMYLCASSFHDDREDEQYFGPGTRLTVT.

The rearrangement joins TRBV27 to TRBJ1-5; D is undetermined. Germline V CDR1 and CDR2: MNHEY, SMNVEV (reference sequence). V was pared by 6 bases and J by 4 bases, with 13 bases between. CDR3 size: 14 residues. CDR3: CASSRRDGNQPQHF. The CDR3 DNA sequence: TGTGCCAGCAGCCGCCGGGATGGGAATCAGCCCCAGCATTTT.

This clone was observed a single time. This sequence joins TRBV6-1 and TRBJ1-5, with D possibly being TRBD1 (5 bases). The CDR3 is 15 residues long. V gave up 5 bases and J gave up 4 bases, with 15 bases separating them. Germline V gene lookup returns CDR1 MNHNS and CDR2 SASEGT. This CDR3 is CASSPRGAGNQPQHF. CDR3 DNA: TGTGCCAGCAGTCCGCGAGGGGCGGGAAATCAGCCCCAGCATTTT.

The rearrangement links TRBV7-2 to TRBJ2-7; no firm D call. The CDR3 runs 12 residues. Germline CDR1 and CDR2: SGHTA and FQGNSA. Trimming took 1 base from V and 6 from J, leaving 7 bases between them. The CDR3 region has the DNA TGTGCCAGCAGCTTAGGCGCCTTCGAGCAGTACTTC. Amino acids: CASSLGAFEQYF.

The J gene is TRBJ2-1, the V gene TRBV13; possibly TRBD1 or TRBD2 for D (6 bases each). Germline V gene data show CDR1 as PRHDT and CDR2 as FYEKMQ (reference sequence). The CDR3 runs 17 residues. V shed 0 bases and J shed 2 bases, with 14 bases lying between them. The CDR3 DNA reads TGTGCCAGCAGCTTAGGCCTAACGGGGGCAACCTACAATGAGCAGTTCTTC. It is translated as CASSLGLTGATYNEQFF.

In its sample, this clone was seen a few times. This rearrangement joins TRBV28 to TRBJ2-5; D is perhaps TRBD2 (6 bases). The CDR3 loop spans 15 amino acids. Trimming removed 3 bases at V and 1 base at J, with 12 bases between. The germline V gene encodes CDR1 MDHEN and CDR2 SYDVKM. CDR3 sequence reads: CASSFMTSSQETQYF. In DNA form, the CDR3 reads TGTGCCAGCAGTTTCATGACTAGTTCCCAAGAGACCCAGTACTTC. The full variable domain, with the rest looked up from reference TRBV28 and TRBJ2-5, is DVKVTQSSRYLVKRTGEKVFLECVQDMDHENMFWYRQDPGLGLRLIYFSYDVKMKEKGDIPEGYSVSREKKERFSLILESASTNQTSMYLCASSFMTSSQETQYFGPGTRLLVL.

The genes are TRBV23-1 and TRBJ2-2; 11 nucleotides align to TRBD2. TRBV23-1 is placed among ORFs of uncertain function. This CDR3 has 20 amino acids. V lost 4 bases to trimming and J lost 0 bases; unmatched junction nucleotides: 13. The CDR3 loop is CASSLSLDGTSGTNTGELFF. The CDR3 DNA reads TGCGCCAGCAGTCTCTCGTTGGACGGGACTAGCGGAACGAACACCGGGGAGCTGTTTTTT.

This sequence joins TRBV25-1 and TRBJ1-5, with 7 bases that match TRBD1. V lost 1 base to trimming and J lost 3 bases; unmatched junction nucleotides: 3. The CDR3 spans 15 residues. CDR1 and CDR2 from the germline V gene are MGHDK and SYGVNS. The CDR3 DNA reads TGTGCCAGCAGTGAATCAGGGGGAGACAATCAGCCCCAGCATTTT. This codes for CASSESGGDNQPQHF. The entire variable domain, with the rest obtained from reference TRBV25-1 and TRBJ1-5, is as follows: EADIYQTPRYLVIGTGKKITLECSQTMGHDKMYWYQQDPGMELHLIHYSYGVNSTEKGDLSSESTVSRIRTEHFPLTLESARPSHTSQYLCASSESGGDNQPQHFGDGTRLSIL.

This chain uses TRBV21-1 with TRBJ2-7. TRBV21-1 is flagged as a pseudogene. The CDR3 has 13 amino acids. CDR3 residues: CASSPRTSYEQYF. The CDR3 DNA follows: TGTGCCAGCAGCCCCCGGACCTCCTACGAGCAGTACTTC.